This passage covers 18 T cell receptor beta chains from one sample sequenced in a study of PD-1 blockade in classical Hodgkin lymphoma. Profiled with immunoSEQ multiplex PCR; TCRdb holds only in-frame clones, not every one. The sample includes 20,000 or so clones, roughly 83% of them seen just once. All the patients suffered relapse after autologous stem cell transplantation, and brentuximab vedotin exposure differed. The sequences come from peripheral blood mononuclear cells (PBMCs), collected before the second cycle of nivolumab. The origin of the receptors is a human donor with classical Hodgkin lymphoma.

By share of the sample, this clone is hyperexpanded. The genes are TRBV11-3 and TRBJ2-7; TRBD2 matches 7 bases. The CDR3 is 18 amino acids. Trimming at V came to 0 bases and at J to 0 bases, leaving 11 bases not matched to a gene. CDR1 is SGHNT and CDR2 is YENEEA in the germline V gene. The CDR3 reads CASSLDLHSGTISYEQYF. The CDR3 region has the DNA TGTGCCAGCAGCTTAGATCTTCACAGCGGGACGATCTCCTACGAGCAGTACTTC.

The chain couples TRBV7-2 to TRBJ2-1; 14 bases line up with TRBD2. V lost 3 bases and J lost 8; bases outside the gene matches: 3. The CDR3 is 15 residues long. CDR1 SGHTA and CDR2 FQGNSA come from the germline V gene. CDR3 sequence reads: CASSFGTSGSDEQFF. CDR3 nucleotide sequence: TGTGCCAGCAGCTTCGGGACTAGCGGGAGCGATGAGCAGTTCTTC.

CDR3 coding DNA: TGTGCCAGCAGTCCCACTGGGGGGGCCACTGAAGCTTTCTTT. This encodes CASSPTGGATEAFF. The rearrangement joins TRBV28 to TRBJ1-1; possible D gene TRBD1, 6 bases. V lost 5 bases to trimming and J lost 4 bases, with 14 bases between them. The CDR3 extends over 14 amino acids. Germline-derived CDR1 and CDR2 are MDHEN and SYDVKM. The full variable domain, in which reference TRBV28 and TRBJ1-1 provide the parts outside the CDR3, is DVKVTQSSRYLVKRTGEKVFLECVQDMDHENMFWYRQDPGLGLRLIYFSYDVKMKEKGDIPEGYSVSREKKERFSLILESASTNQTSMYLCASSPTGGATEAFFGQGTRLTVV.

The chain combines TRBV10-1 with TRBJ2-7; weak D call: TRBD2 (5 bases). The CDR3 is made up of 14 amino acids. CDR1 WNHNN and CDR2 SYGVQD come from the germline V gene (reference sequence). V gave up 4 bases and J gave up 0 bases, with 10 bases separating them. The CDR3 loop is CASSGTGSSYEQYF. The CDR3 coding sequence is TGCGCCAGCAGTGGGACTGGGAGCTCCTACGAGCAGTACTTC.

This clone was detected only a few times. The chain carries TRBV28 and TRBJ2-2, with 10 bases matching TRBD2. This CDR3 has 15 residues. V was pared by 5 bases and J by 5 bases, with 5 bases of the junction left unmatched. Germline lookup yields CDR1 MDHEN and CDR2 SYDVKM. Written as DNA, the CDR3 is TGTGCCAGCAGTAAAACTAGCGGGATAACCGGGGAGCTGTTTTTT. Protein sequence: CASSKTSGITGELFF.

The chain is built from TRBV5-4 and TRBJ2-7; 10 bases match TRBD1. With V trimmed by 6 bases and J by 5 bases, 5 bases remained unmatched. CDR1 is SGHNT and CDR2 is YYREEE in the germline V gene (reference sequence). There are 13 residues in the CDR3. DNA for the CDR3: TGTGCCAGCACCCAGGACAGGGGGGACGAGCAGTACTTC. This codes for CASTQDRGDEQYF. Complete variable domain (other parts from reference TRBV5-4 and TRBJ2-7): ETGVTQSPTHLIKTRGQQVTLRCSSQSGHNTVSWYQQALGQGPQFIFQYYREEENGRGNFPPRFSGLQFPNYSSELNVNALELDDSALYLCASTQDRGDEQYFGPGTRLTVT.

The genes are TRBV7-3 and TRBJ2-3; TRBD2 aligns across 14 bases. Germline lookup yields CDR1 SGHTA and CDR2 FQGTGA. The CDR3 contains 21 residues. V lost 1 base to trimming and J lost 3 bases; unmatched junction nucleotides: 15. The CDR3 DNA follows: TGTGCCAGCAGCTTAAACTCCCCGGGACTAGCGGGAGTAGGAAGGACAGATACGCAGTATTTT. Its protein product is CASSLNSPGLAGVGRTDTQYF.

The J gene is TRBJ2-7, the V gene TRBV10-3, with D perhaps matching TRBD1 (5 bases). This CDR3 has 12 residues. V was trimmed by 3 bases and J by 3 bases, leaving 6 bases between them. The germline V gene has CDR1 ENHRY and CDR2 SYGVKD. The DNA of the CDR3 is TGTGCCATCAGTGACAGGGACTACGAGCAGTACTTC. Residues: CAISDRDYEQYF.

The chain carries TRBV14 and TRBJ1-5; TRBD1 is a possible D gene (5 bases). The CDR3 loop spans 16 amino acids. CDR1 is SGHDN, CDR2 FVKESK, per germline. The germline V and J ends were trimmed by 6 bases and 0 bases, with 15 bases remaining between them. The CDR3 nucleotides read TGTGCCAGCAGGGGATGGGGGGGGATTAGCAATCAGCCCCAGCATTTT. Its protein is CASRGWGGISNQPQHF.

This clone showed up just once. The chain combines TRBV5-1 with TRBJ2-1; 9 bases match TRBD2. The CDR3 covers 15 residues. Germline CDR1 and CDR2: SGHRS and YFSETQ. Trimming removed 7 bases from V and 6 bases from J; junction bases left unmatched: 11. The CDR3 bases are TGCGCCAGCTCCCCCTCAGCGGGGGGCCTCAATGAGCAGTTCTTC. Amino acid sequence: CASSPSAGGLNEQFF.

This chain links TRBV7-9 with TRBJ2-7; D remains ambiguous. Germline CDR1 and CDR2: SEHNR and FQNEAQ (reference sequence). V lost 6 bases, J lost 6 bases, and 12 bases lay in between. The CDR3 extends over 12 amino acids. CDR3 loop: CASREAGGEQYF. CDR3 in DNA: TGTGCCAGCAGAGAGGCAGGTGGCGAGCAGTACTTC.

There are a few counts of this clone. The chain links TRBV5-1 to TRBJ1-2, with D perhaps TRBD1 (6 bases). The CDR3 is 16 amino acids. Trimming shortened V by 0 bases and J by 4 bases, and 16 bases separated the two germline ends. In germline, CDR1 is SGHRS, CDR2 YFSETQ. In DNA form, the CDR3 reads TGCGCCAGCAGCTTGGGAACGGGGGCGGACTTCTATGGCTACACCTTC. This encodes CASSLGTGADFYGYTF.

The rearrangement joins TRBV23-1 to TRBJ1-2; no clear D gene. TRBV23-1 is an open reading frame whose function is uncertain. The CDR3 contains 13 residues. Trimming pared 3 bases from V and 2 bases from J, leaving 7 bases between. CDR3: CASSQIVNYGYTF. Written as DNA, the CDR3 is TGCGCCAGCAGTCAGATCGTCAACTATGGCTACACCTTC.

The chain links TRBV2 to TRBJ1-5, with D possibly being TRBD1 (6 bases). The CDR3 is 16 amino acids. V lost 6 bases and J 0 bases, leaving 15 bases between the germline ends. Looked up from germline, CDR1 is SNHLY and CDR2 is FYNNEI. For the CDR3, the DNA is TGTGCCAGCAGCCTTAACAGGGATTATAGCAATCAGCCCCAGCATTTT. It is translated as CASSLNRDYSNQPQHF.

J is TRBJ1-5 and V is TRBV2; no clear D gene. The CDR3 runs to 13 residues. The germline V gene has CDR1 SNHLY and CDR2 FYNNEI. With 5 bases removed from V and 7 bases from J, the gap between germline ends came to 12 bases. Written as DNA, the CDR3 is TGTGCCAGCAGTCTAAGCTATCGCCAGCCCCAGCATTTT. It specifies CASSLSYRQPQHF.

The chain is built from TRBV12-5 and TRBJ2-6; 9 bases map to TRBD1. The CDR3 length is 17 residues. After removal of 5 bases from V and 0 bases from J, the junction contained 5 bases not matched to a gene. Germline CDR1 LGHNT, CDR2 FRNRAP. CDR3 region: CASGPGQGVSGANVLTF. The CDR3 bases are TGTGCTAGTGGTCCGGGACAGGGCGTCTCTGGGGCCAACGTCCTGACTTTC.

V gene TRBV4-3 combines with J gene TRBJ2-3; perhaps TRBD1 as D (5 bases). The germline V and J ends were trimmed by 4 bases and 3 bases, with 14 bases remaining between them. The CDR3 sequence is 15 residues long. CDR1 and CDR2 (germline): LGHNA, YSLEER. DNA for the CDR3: TGCGCCAGCAGCCTATTAGGGGATGGTACAGATACGCAGTATTTT. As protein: CASSLLGDGTDTQYF.

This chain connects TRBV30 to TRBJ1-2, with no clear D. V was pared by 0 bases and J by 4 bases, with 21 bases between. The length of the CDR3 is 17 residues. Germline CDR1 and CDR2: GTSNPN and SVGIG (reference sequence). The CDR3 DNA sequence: TGTGCCTGGAGTGTAAACGCAGGTCGGCCCGGGAGCTATGGCTACACCTTC. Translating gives CAWSVNAGRPGSYGYTF.